Sequencing of this T cell receptor beta chain was carried out in a study of shared clonotypes between healthy human individuals. Sorted-subset replicate PCRs used about 0.2 ug of genomic DNA. This amount corresponded to tens of thousands of T cell genomes. In the original workflow: For the immunoSEQ data, sequences were junction-only without quality scores, so filtering differed. Generated by immunoSEQ multiplex PCR, the TCRdb table keeps only in-frame clones and is missing some. V and J calls and clone size are given by that table; D and trimming were obtained from the DNA. The repertoire has approximately 1.5 million clones, approximately 98% of them found once; the top ten carry about 0.45%. Concerning this clone itself: The antigen is not known.

The study, taken as a whole, reports: A limitation of the genetic and exposure-history diversity represented arose from few donors. Generally, naive subsets (rather than memory subsets) showed larger estimated richness.

From germline, CDR1 is LNHDA and CDR2 SQIVND (reference sequence). V dropped 6 bases and J dropped 5 bases, with 20 bases sitting between them. The CDR3 length is 16 residues. This sequence joins TRBV19 and TRBJ1-5; D might be TRBD1 (5 bases). The sequence was obtained from a man aged 25-45 years in good health. The sequencing input was naive CD4+ T cells sorted from blood. Sample subset: CD45RA+ positively selected. In nucleotides, the CDR3 is TGTGCCAGTAGGAGGAAAGGGTCAGGGCGCGATCAGCCCCAGCATTTT. The encoded protein is CASRRKGSGRDQPQHF.